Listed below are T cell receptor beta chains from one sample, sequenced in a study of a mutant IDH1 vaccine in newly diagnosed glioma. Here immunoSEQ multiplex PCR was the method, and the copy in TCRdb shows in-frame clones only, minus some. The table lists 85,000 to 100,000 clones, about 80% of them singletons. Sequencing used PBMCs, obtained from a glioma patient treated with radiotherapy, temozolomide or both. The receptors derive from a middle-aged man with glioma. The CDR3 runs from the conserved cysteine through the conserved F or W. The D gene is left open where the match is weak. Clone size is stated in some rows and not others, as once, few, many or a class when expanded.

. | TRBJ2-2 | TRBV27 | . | CASRPEIAAGELFF
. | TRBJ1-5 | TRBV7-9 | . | CASSPIGERSDQPQHF
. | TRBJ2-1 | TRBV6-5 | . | CASSYGTTGQFF
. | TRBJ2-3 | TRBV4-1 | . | CASSQEWRPRGFTQYF
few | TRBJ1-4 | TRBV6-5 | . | CASSYGAENEKLFF
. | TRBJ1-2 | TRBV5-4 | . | CASSLNRNGYTF
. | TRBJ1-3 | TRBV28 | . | CASSPPLQSGYTIYF
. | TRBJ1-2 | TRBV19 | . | CASRLLRDYGYTF
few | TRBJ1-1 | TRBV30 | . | CAHGVSWQNTEAFF
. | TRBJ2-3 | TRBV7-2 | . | CASSLDPAAPDF
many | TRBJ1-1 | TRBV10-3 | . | CAISERSSTEAFF
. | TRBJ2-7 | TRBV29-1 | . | CSVESAAYEQYF
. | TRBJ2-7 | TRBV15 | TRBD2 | CATSSLAGGAEQYF
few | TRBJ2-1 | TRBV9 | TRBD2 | CASSGKTSGLNNEQFF
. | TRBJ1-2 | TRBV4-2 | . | CASSPDNRVWYGYTF
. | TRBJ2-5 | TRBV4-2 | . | CASSQDRRETQYF
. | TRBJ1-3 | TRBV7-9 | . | CASSLLTGNTIYF
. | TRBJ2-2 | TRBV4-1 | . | CASSQGGQNTGELFF
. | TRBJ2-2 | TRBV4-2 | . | CASRSANTGELFF
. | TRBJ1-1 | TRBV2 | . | CASSFQGTGNTEAFF
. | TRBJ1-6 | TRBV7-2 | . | CASSLFQGDNSPLHF
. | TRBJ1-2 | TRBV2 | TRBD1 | CVGQGYSF
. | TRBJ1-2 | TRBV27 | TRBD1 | CASRGAGGDYGYTF
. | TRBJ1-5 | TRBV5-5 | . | CASSLVVGYNQPQHF
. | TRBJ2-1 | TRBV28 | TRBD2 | CASSSPGLAGAYNEQFF
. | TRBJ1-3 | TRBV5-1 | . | CASSEPGAGNTIYF
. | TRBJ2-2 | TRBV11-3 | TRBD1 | CASRGDRVTGELFF
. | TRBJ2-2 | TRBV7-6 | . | CASSFRGIGTPGELFF